One sample yielded the 23 T cell receptor beta chains listed below, sequenced in a study of OX40 agonist ivuxolimab in advanced cancers. Library generation was performed with the immunoSEQ multiplex PCR assay. TCRdb re-hosts the immuneACCESS table, in-frame sequences only. Its copies lack some clones; in the studies checked, an unresolved V gene accounts for under half of them, and the cause for the rest is not known. The sample table records roughly 71,000 clones; 91% of these occur just once. Jointly, the top ten make up approximately 15% of the sample. Material: CD4+ or CD8+ T cells sorted from blood, obtained in a trial of the OX40 agonist ivuxolimab. The receptors stem from an adult with an advanced solid tumor such as melanoma, head and neck, liver or kidney cancer.

This sequence joins TRBV6-5 and TRBJ1-2, with unresolved D. The germline V gene has CDR1 MNHEY and CDR2 SVGAGI. The CDR3 contains 15 residues. Trimming removed 7 bases at V and 8 bases at J, with 23 bases between. This CDR3 is CASTDAGAATRGYTF. The CDR3 DNA sequence: TGTGCCAGCACCGACGCCGGAGCTGCTACGCGGGGCTACACCTTC.

V gene TRBV28 combines with J gene TRBJ2-5; no clear D. V lost 2 bases, J lost 2 bases, and 9 bases lay in between. CDR3 size: 14 residues. Germline-derived CDR1 and CDR2 are MDHEN and SYDVKM. CDR3 loop: CASSLGLTQETQYF. The CDR3 DNA follows: TGTGCCAGCAGTTTAGGGCTCACTCAAGAGACCCAGTACTTC.

The rearrangement links TRBV5-5 to TRBJ2-5, with D tentatively TRBD1 or TRBD2 (5 bases each). This CDR3 has 16 residues. V was shortened by 5 bases and J by 4 bases, with 21 bases between the two germline ends. The germline gives CDR1 SGHKS, CDR2 YYEKEE (reference sequence). The CDR3 bases are TGTGCCAGCAGTACCAACTCGGGGCGTTATGGAGAGACCCAGTACTTC. Its translation is CASSTNSGRYGETQYF.

The chain combines TRBV12-5 with TRBJ1-1; D perhaps matches TRBD1 (5 bases). The ends were cut back, 5 bases at V and 1 base at J, with 11 bases in the middle. The CDR3 is made up of 14 amino acids. Germline CDR1 and CDR2: LGHNT and FRNRAP. CDR3 sequence (DNA): TGTGCTAGTGGTCCCGGGACCTGGAACACTGAAGCTTTCTTT. Its protein is CASGPGTWNTEAFF.

The chain couples TRBV27 to TRBJ2-3; a weak D match, TRBD1 (5 bases). Trimming pared 5 bases from V and 1 base from J, leaving 16 bases between. Germline values: CDR1 MNHEY, CDR2 SMNVEV (reference sequence). The CDR3 is made up of 16 amino acids. The CDR3 DNA reads TGTGCCAGCAGTCCCCAGACAGAAATGGGCACAGATACGCAGTATTTT. Protein product: CASSPQTEMGTDTQYF.

This chain links TRBV21-1 with TRBJ2-3; TRBD2 reflects the table's D call only, with no check against the DNA. TRBV21-1 is assigned pseudogene status. CDR3 length: 16 amino acids. The CDR3 DNA sequence: TGTGCCAGCAGCGACCCTGAGCCCGAGGGCACAGATACGCAGTATTTT. This codes for CASSDPEPEGTDTQYF.

This clone came up once. This chain connects TRBV7-9 to TRBJ1-1; the D is unclear. Trimming removed 5 bases at V and 4 bases at J, with 14 bases between. The CDR3 is made up of 14 amino acids. Germline V gene lookup returns CDR1 SEHNR and CDR2 FQNEAQ (reference sequence). The CDR3 DNA sequence: TGTGCCAGCAGCGGCTCCAGCTCGGGCACTGAAGCTTTCTTT. This encodes CASSGSSSGTEAFF.

The CDR3 reads CASSWGTGELFF. The DNA for the CDR3 is TGTGCCAGCAGCTGGGGAACCGGGGAGCTGTTTTTT. V and J are TRBV5-6 and TRBJ2-2; D is uncertain. V was cut by 3 bases and J by 5 bases, with 5 bases left in between. The CDR3 is made up of 12 amino acids. Germline-derived CDR1 and CDR2 are SGHDT and YYEEEE.

The V call is TRBV13, the J call TRBJ2-7; 9 nucleotides match TRBD1. The CDR3 sequence is 16 residues long. Trimming at V came to 2 bases and at J to 4 bases, leaving 9 bases not matched to a gene. In germline, CDR1 is PRHDT, CDR2 FYEKMQ (reference sequence). The CDR3 sequence: CASSLREGQGLYEQYF. DNA for the CDR3: TGTGCCAGCAGCTTAAGGGAGGGACAGGGCCTTTACGAGCAGTACTTC. Looking up the rest from reference TRBV13 and TRBJ2-7 gives the full variable domain: AAGVIQSPRHLIKEKRETATLKCYPIPRHDTVYWYQQGPGQDPQFLISFYEKMQSDKGSIPDRFSAQQFSDYHSELNMSSLELGDSALYFCASSLREGQGLYEQYFGPGTRLTVT.

This rearrangement joins TRBV10-1 to TRBJ2-1; maybe TRBD2 (6 bases). CDR3 size: 13 residues. Germline V CDR1 and CDR2: WNHNN, SYGVQD (reference sequence). Trimming took off 5 bases at V and 4 bases at J, with 9 bases between the two ends. The CDR3: CASSPGLYNEQFF. The CDR3 DNA is TGCGCCAGCAGTCCGGGACTTTACAATGAGCAGTTCTTC.

The chain combines TRBV28 with TRBJ1-5, with D uncertain. Trimming took 7 bases from V and 5 from J, leaving 12 bases between them. The CDR3 loop spans 13 amino acids. The germline V gene has CDR1 MDHEN and CDR2 SYDVKM. As DNA, the CDR3 is TGTGCCAGCACCCATGGGGAAGATCAGCCCCAGCATTTT. Amino acids: CASTHGEDQPQHF.

The rearrangement links TRBV4-3 to TRBJ2-3; D is unclear. With 3 bases removed from V and 6 bases from J, the gap between germline ends came to 7 bases. From germline, CDR1 is LGHNA and CDR2 YSLEER. This CDR3 is built from 12 residues. CDR3 in DNA: TGCGCCAGCAGCCACAACTCGGATACGCAGTATTTT. This encodes CASSHNSDTQYF.

The V call is TRBV4-3, the J call TRBJ2-3; D is undetermined. The CDR3 loop spans 13 amino acids. Germline assignment: CDR1 LGHNA and CDR2 YSLEER. With 1 base removed from V and 3 bases from J, the gap between germline ends came to 5 bases. CDR3 sequence (DNA): TGCGCCAGCAGCCAAGTTGGGACAGATACGCAGTATTTT. Translating it yields CASSQVGTDTQYF.

The chain joins TRBV2 to TRBJ2-1; no clear D gene. With 5 bases removed from V and 7 bases from J, the gap between germline ends came to 15 bases. The CDR3 totals 14 residues. Germline V gene data show CDR1 as SNHLY and CDR2 as FYNNEI. The CDR3 DNA reads TGTGCCAGCAGTCCCCAGTACAAGATTAATGAGCAGTTCTTC. As protein: CASSPQYKINEQFF.

The V and J genes are TRBV28 and TRBJ2-2; D possibly corresponds to TRBD1 (5 bases). V lost 6 bases and J 5 bases, leaving 16 bases between the germline ends. CDR3 length: 15 amino acids. CDR1 and CDR2 from the germline V gene are MDHEN and SYDVKM. The CDR3: CASSPVGAGTGELFF. CDR3 sequence (DNA): TGTGCCAGCAGCCCGGTAGGGGCCGGGACCGGGGAGCTGTTTTTT.

The J gene is TRBJ2-3, the V gene TRBV15; D unresolved. The V end was cut by 0 bases, the J end by 2 bases, with 9 bases between. The V gene's germline CDR1 is LNHNV and CDR2 YYDKDF (reference sequence). There are 15 residues in the CDR3. The DNA for the CDR3 is TGTGCCACCAGCAGAGATGTTACAGCCACAGATACGCAGTATTTT. It specifies CATSRDVTATDTQYF.

The CDR3, as DNA: TGTGCCAGCAGTCGAAAAGGGCGGATCCAAGAGACCCAGTACTTC. Amino acid sequence: CASSRKGRIQETQYF. The V gene is TRBV28, the J gene TRBJ2-5; D is unclear. The CDR3 runs 15 residues. Trimming pared 5 bases from V and 1 base from J, leaving 14 bases between. CDR1 is MDHEN, CDR2 SYDVKM, per germline.

The chain uses TRBV4-3 and TRBJ2-2; 9 bases map to TRBD2. CDR1 and CDR2 from the germline V gene are LGHNA and YSLEER. V lost 0 bases, J lost 5 bases, and 10 bases stayed unmatched. The CDR3 consists of 18 residues. CDR3 in DNA: TGCGCCAGCAGCCAAGAGAGTCTCGGCGGGAGGGGAACCGGGGAGCTGTTTTTT. This translates into CASSQESLGGRGTGELFF.

The gene calls are TRBV18 and TRBJ2-1; TRBD1 or TRBD2 may be the D gene (5 bases each). From germline, CDR1 is KGHSH and CDR2 LQKENI. The CDR3 is made up of 12 amino acids. V gave up 4 bases and J gave up 8 bases, with 9 bases separating them. DNA for the CDR3: TGTGCCAGCTCACTACTAGGGGATGAGCAGTTCTTC. Translating gives CASSLLGDEQFF.

The chain employs TRBV10-3 and TRBJ1-5; D remains unclear. Trimming removed 0 bases at V and 4 bases at J, with 7 bases between. Looked up from germline, CDR1 is ENHRY and CDR2 is SYGVKD. The CDR3 runs to 14 residues. The CDR3 coding sequence is TGTGCCATCAGTGAGTCGGACGGGAATCAGCCCCAGCATTTT. As protein: CAISESDGNQPQHF.

The chain links TRBV27 to TRBJ2-5, with 12 bases lining up with TRBD2. Germline assignment: CDR1 MNHEY and CDR2 SMNVEV (reference sequence). The CDR3 loop spans 16 amino acids. Trimming removed 2 bases from V and 4 bases from J; junction bases left unmatched: 5. The CDR3 bases are TGTGCCAGCAGTTTAGCGACTAGCGGGAGTATAGAGACCCAGTACTTC. Its protein is CASSLATSGSIETQYF.

The V call is TRBV5-6, the J call TRBJ2-1; the match to TRBD1 covers 9 bases. The CDR3 totals 15 residues. Germline V CDR1 and CDR2: SGHDT, YYEEEE. The ends lost 3 bases at V and 1 base at J; junction bases unmatched: 2. CDR3 protein: CASSYGQGSYNEQFF. In DNA, the CDR3 is TGTGCCAGCAGCTACGGACAGGGGTCCTACAATGAGCAGTTCTTC. Supplemented by reference TRBV5-6 and TRBJ2-1, the full variable domain reads DAGVTQSPTHLIKTRGQQVTLRCSPKSGHDTVSWYQQALGQGPQFIFQYYEEEERQRGNFPDRFSGHQFPNYSSELNVNALLLGDSALYLCASSYGQGSYNEQFFGPGTRLTVL.

CDR3 nucleotides: TGTGCCAGCAGTTTAATAGGCGGCTACACTGAAGCTTTCTTT. It specifies CASSLIGGYTEAFF. This chain joins TRBV27 and TRBJ1-1; D gene unclear. In germline, CDR1 is MNHEY, CDR2 SMNVEV (reference sequence). CDR3 length: 14 amino acids. V was clipped by 2 bases and J by 3 bases, with 10 bases between them.